This T cell receptor beta chain appears in the sequencing data of a study of T-cell memory formation after mild COVID-19. Each CDR3 protein gets one entry after TCRdb re-called the 5' RACE reads with MiXCR. The sample has hundreds of thousands of distinct CDR3 sequences; about 20% are singletons. Losses at the gene ends were 7 bases for V and 5 bases for J; bases not matched to a gene: 3. Germline-derived CDR1 and CDR2 are PRHDT and FYEKMQ (reference sequence). The CDR3 sequence is 14 residues long. This clonotype was seen a handful of times. The J gene is TRBJ2-3, the V gene TRBV13; 13 nucleotides agree with TRBD2. The sequencing input was PBMCs or a T cell subset sorted from them (not recorded which). The sequence came from an adult woman who had mild COVID-19 (a few samples of this study predate the infection). Cell type and time point are not known. The CDR3 region is CASTWTSGGDTQYF. CDR3 bases: TGTGCCAGCACCTGGACTAGCGGGGGAGATACGCAGTATTTT. Full variable domain (remainder filled in from reference TRBV13 and TRBJ2-3): AAGVIQSPRHLIKEKRETATLKCYPIPRHDTVYWYQQGPGQDPQFLISFYEKMQSDKGSIPDRFSAQQFSDYHSELNMSSLELGDSALYFCASTWTSGGDTQYFGPGTRLTVL.